A single sample is the source of the 20 T cell receptor beta chains below, sequenced in a study of control samples from healthy donors and cancer patients. TCRdb keeps only in-frame clones here, not all; method: immunoSEQ multiplex PCR. The sample contains 100,000 to 150,000 clones, roughly 90% of which appear only once. Input material: blood. Receptor source: a woman aged 45-65 years in good health.

The CDR3 loop reads CASSTGGYEQYF. In nucleotides, the CDR3 is TGTGCCAGCAGCACAGGGGGCTACGAGCAGTACTTC. V usage is TRBV27 and J usage is TRBJ2-7, with 8 positions matching TRBD1. The CDR3 loop spans 12 amino acids. The V gene's germline CDR1 is MNHEY and CDR2 SMNVEV (reference sequence). V lost 6 bases and J lost 3; bases outside the gene matches: 1.

Written as DNA, the CDR3 is TGTGCCAGCAGCTTAGATCGCGCCACCTACGAGCAGTACTTC. It is translated as CASSLDRATYEQYF. V gene TRBV11-2 combines with J gene TRBJ2-7; D unclear. The CDR3 contains 14 residues. With 0 bases removed from V and 2 bases from J, the gap between germline ends came to 8 bases. CDR1 and CDR2 (germline): SGHAT, FQNNGV.

The chain uses TRBV5-4 and TRBJ2-5; D remains unclear. Germline values: CDR1 SGHNT, CDR2 YYREEE (reference sequence). Trimming removed 0 bases at V and 2 bases at J, with 8 bases between. CDR3 length: 14 amino acids. CDR3 DNA sequence: TGTGCCAGCAGCTTGGTCCACTCGCAAGAGACCCAGTACTTC. The encoded protein is CASSLVHSQETQYF.

V usage is TRBV20-1 and J usage is TRBJ2-3; D is perhaps TRBD2 (6 bases). CDR3 length: 16 amino acids. Trimming took off 3 bases at V and 2 bases at J, with 18 bases between the two ends. Germline CDR1 reads DFQATT; CDR2 reads SNEGSKA (reference sequence). The CDR3 region has the DNA TGCAGTGCTAGTGTTTCGGTTGGGACTTACACAGATACGCAGTATTTT. This codes for CSASVSVGTYTDTQYF.

This sequence joins TRBV14 and TRBJ2-7; maybe TRBD2 (5 bases). Germline values: CDR1 SGHDN, CDR2 FVKESK. The CDR3 spans 14 residues. Trimming removed 5 bases at V and 4 bases at J, with 15 bases between. The chain's CDR3 is CASSLSGRGYEQYF. CDR3 nucleotides: TGTGCCAGCAGCTTATCCGGTCGGGGATACGAGCAGTACTTC.

The chain recombines TRBV19 with TRBJ1-5; perhaps TRBD1 as D (6 bases). Trimming removed 2 bases from V and 5 bases from J, with 10 bases in between. The CDR3 has 14 amino acids. The germline gives CDR1 LNHDA, CDR2 SQIVND (reference sequence). The CDR3 reads CASSITGPHQPQHF. The CDR3 DNA follows: TGTGCCAGTAGTATAACAGGGCCCCATCAGCCCCAGCATTTT. Combining the CDR3 with reference TRBV19 and TRBJ1-5 gives the whole variable domain DGGITQSPKYLFRKEGQNVTLSCEQNLNHDAMYWYRQDPGQGLRLIYYSQIVNDFQKGDIAEGYSVSREKKESFPLTVTSAQKNPTAFYLCASSITGPHQPQHFGDGTRLSIL.

V is TRBV28 and J is TRBJ2-5; TRBD2 matches 7 bases. Trimming removed 3 bases from V and 5 bases from J; junction bases left unmatched: 9. This CDR3 spans 15 amino acids. Germline V lookup: CDR1 MDHEN, CDR2 SYDVKM. The chain's CDR3 is CASSLGGVSRETQYF. CDR3 bases: TGTGCCAGCAGTTTGGGAGGGGTTTCGAGGGAGACCCAGTACTTC.

The chain couples TRBV28 to TRBJ1-2; D is unclear. The CDR3 totals 13 residues. The germline CDR1 and CDR2 sequences are MDHEN and SYDVKM. Trimming removed 3 bases from V and 8 bases from J, with 13 bases in between. The CDR3 sequence: CASSFQRGLGYTF. The CDR3 bases are TGTGCCAGCAGTTTTCAAAGAGGGTTAGGCTACACCTTC.

V usage is TRBV10-2 and J usage is TRBJ1-1, with TRBD1 matching 7 bases. The CDR3 totals 14 residues. The J segment lost 5 bases and the V segment lost 6 bases, leaving 9 bases of the junction unmatched. Looked up from germline, CDR1 is WSHSY and CDR2 is SAAADI. This chain's CDR3 is CASSSRGPRTEAFF. The DNA for the CDR3 is TGCGCCAGCAGCTCTAGGGGGCCCCGGACTGAAGCTTTCTTT.

This clone was found once. The chain employs TRBV2 and TRBJ1-2; 7 bases are a match to TRBD1. This CDR3 comprises 17 residues. CDR1 is SNHLY and CDR2 is FYNNEI in the germline V gene. V lost 5 bases, J lost 4 bases, and 16 bases stayed unmatched. CDR3 nucleotides: TGTGCCAGCAGTTTAGAACAGGGGCGCCGGGGAACCTATGGCTACACCTTC. Its protein product is CASSLEQGRRGTYGYTF.

The rearrangement uses TRBV5-4 and TRBJ2-7; 8 nucleotides align to TRBD2. Trimming removed 5 bases from V and 3 bases from J; junction bases left unmatched: 10. The germline CDR1 and CDR2 sequences are SGHNT and YYREEE (reference sequence). The CDR3 consists of 15 residues. The CDR3 region is CASRRELAERYEQYF. The CDR3 coding sequence is TGTGCCAGCAGGCGGGAACTAGCGGAGCGCTACGAGCAGTACTTC.

The chain carries TRBV18 and TRBJ1-5; 8 nucleotides match TRBD1. J was trimmed by 1 base and V by 4 bases; bases with no gene match: 6. The CDR3 totals 16 residues. Germline assignment: CDR1 KGHSH and CDR2 LQKENI. CDR3 DNA: TGTGCCAGCTCACAGTCCTACAGGGGGAGCAATCAGCCCCAGCATTTT. Protein product: CASSQSYRGSNQPQHF.

This clone was seen a single time. The chain uses TRBV10-2 and TRBJ2-7; D remains ambiguous. The CDR3 covers 14 residues. The germline V gene encodes CDR1 WSHSY and CDR2 SAAADI. V was shortened by 6 bases and J by 0 bases, with 12 bases between the two germline ends. The CDR3 loop reads CASRDRSSSYEQYF. DNA for the CDR3: TGCGCCAGCAGGGACCGATCGAGCTCCTACGAGCAGTACTTC.

The CDR3 DNA reads as TGTGCCAGCAGCCAAGTCGGGACAGGGGGACGTCAGCCCCAGCATTTT. Translation gives CASSQVGTGGRQPQHF. The chain recombines TRBV16 with TRBJ1-5; 11 bases are a match to TRBD1. Looked up from germline, CDR1 is KGHSY and CDR2 is FQNENV. This CDR3 is 16 amino acids long. V was clipped by 2 bases and J by 6 bases; unmatched bases: 6.

The genes are TRBV27 and TRBJ2-5, with unresolved D. From germline, CDR1 is MNHEY and CDR2 SMNVEV (reference sequence). This CDR3 is 13 amino acids long. V lost 1 base and J lost 7, with 10 bases in between. CDR3 residues: CASSLYNSWTQYF. The DNA of the CDR3 is TGTGCCAGCAGTTTATATAATTCGTGGACCCAGTACTTC.

The chain employs TRBV4-2 and TRBJ2-7, with 7 positions matching TRBD2. The length of the CDR3 is 14 residues. Trimming cost V 0 bases and J 2 bases; bases outside gene matches: 1. The germline V gene has CDR1 LGHNA and CDR2 YNFKEQ. CDR3 nucleotide sequence: TGTGCCAGCAGCCAAGATCTAGCGGCCTACGAGCAGTACTTC. Its translation is CASSQDLAAYEQYF.

This rearrangement joins TRBV30 to TRBJ1-6, with D tentatively TRBD1 (5 bases). The V end lost 4 bases, the J end lost 8 bases, and 12 bases lay between the germline ends. CDR3 length equals 13 residues. Germline assignment: CDR1 GTSNPN and CDR2 SVGIG (reference sequence). The CDR3 protein is CAWTRDGDSPLHF. The CDR3 coding sequence is TGTGCCTGGACTAGGGACGGTGATTCACCCCTCCACTTT.

The chain uses TRBV20-1 and TRBJ1-2, with 8 bases that match TRBD1. Unmatched junction bases numbered 1, after V lost 3 bases and J lost 4 bases. Germline V lookup: CDR1 DFQATT, CDR2 SNEGSKA (reference sequence). The CDR3 is made up of 12 amino acids. The CDR3 protein is CSASDRGYGYTF. DNA for the CDR3: TGCAGTGCTAGTGACAGGGGCTATGGCTACACCTTC.

This clone was found once. The chain employs TRBV27 and TRBJ2-3, with D unresolved. V was pared by 6 bases and J by 1 base, with 14 bases between. Germline values: CDR1 MNHEY, CDR2 SMNVEV (reference sequence). This CDR3 has 15 residues. DNA for the CDR3: TGTGCCAGCAGGATAGGGTTCTCGGGCACAGATACGCAGTATTTT. This sequence encodes CASRIGFSGTDTQYF.

This chain links TRBV28 with TRBJ2-1; D ambiguous. Germline loops: CDR1 MDHEN, CDR2 SYDVKM. CDR3 length: 13 amino acids. The V end was cut by 4 bases, the J end by 5 bases, with 9 bases between. The CDR3 is CASSSPPNNEQFF. CDR3 bases: TGTGCCAGCAGTTCCCCCCCAAACAATGAGCAGTTCTTC.